This T cell receptor beta chain was retrieved from a study of T cell repertoires in cytomegalovirus infection. Germline V gene sequence: CDR1 LGHDT, CDR2 YNNKEL (reference sequence). Trimming took off 1 base at V and 5 bases at J, with 8 bases between the two ends. This CDR3 spans 13 amino acids. TCRdb analysed the reads with MiXCR anew, one entry per CDR3 protein. Here the sample spans about 80,000 distinct CDR3 sequences, roughly 3.6% being singletons. At least ten counts were recorded for this clonotype. The receptor was derived from a human donor in good health (CMV status not recorded). Some clones in this sample may be carry-over from other donors' samples. The sequenced material came from PBMCs. The chain links TRBV3-1 to TRBJ1-2, with D perhaps matching TRBD1 (5 bases). CDR3 DNA: TGTGCCAGCAGCCAAGGACAGACTTATGGCTACACCTTC. Its protein is CASSQGQTYGYTF.